The T cell receptor beta chain described here comes from a study of cytotoxic CD8 clonotypes in ibrutinib-treated CLL. In the study overall: Of the patients, under 13 were relapsed/refractory, about 16 treatment-naive and 17 to 18 IGHV unmutated. The sample average was 255,043 productive templates and tens of thousands of productive rearrangements.

Sequencing sought depths of 1 in 200,000 to 1 in 1 million T cells. Clones were sequenced by immunoSEQ multiplex PCR, and TCRdb holds only the in-frame ones, with some missing. The table records 25,000 to 30,000 clones, about three quarters of them present only once. The V end lost 3 bases, the J end lost 8 bases, and 14 bases lay between the germline ends. Germline assignment: CDR1 SGDLS and CDR2 YYNGEE. The CDR3 covers 14 residues. This sample comprised PBMCs, obtained after 24 months of ibrutinib treatment. The V call is TRBV9, the J call TRBJ1-4, with D unresolved. The sequence was collected from a human donor with chronic lymphocytic leukemia. Here the CDR3 reads CASSEGRNLEKLFF. The DNA for the CDR3 is TGTGCCAGCAGCGAAGGCAGGAATTTGGAAAAACTGTTTTTT.